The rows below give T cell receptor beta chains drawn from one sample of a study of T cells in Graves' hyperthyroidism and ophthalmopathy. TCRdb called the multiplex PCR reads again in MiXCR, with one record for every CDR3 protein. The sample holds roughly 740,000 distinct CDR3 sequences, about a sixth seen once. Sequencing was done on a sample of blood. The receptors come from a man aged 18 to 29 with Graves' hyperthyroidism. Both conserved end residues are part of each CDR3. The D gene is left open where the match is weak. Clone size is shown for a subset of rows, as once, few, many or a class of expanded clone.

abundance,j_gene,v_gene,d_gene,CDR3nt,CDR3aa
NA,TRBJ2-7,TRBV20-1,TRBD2,TGCAGTGCTAGAGATTCGGGTCGAGCGGGAGACGACGAGCAGTACTTC,CSARDSGRAGDDEQYF
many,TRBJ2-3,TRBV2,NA,TGTGCCAGCAGTGAAACCACAGATACGCAGTATTTT,CASSETTDTQYF
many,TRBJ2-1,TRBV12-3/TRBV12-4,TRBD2,TGTGCCAGCAGTTCTACAGCGGGAGGACCGTACAATGAGCAGTTCTTC,CASSSTAGGPYNEQFF
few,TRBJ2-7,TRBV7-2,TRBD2,TGTGCCAGCAGCCTCGCCCCCGGACTAGCGGTTACCAGGGTCCCTTACGAGCAGTACTTC,CASSLAPGLAVTRVPYEQYF
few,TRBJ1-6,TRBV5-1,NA,TGCGCCAGCAGCCTGGAAATTCTAAATAATTCACCCCTCCACTTT,CASSLEILNNSPLHF
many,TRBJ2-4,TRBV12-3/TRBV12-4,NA,TGTGCCAGCAGTAACCGGGGAATAGCCAAAAACATTCAGTACTTC,CASSNRGIAKNIQYF
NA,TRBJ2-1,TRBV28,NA,TGTGCCAGCAGCAAGGGAGGGACAAGCTCCTACAATGAGCAGTTCTTC,CASSKGGTSSYNEQFF
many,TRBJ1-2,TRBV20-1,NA,TGCAGTGCTAGAGATCAAGGCCCCTTTAACTATGGCTACACCTTC,CSARDQGPFNYGYTF
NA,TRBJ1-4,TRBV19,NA,TGTGCCAGTAGTACTCTTAGCAGAACTAATGAAAAACTGTTTTTT,CASSTLSRTNEKLFF
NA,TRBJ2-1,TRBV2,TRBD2,TGTGCCAGCGGTAGACTAGCGGGAGGGAGGTCGGGTGAGCAGTTCTTC,CASGRLAGGRSGEQFF
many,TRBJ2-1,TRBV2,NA,TGTGCCAGCACCGAGATGGCGAGCTCCTACAATGAGCAGTTCTTC,CASTEMASSYNEQFF
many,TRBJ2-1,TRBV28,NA,TGTGCCAGCAGTTTAGGGTTGCTGCGTAATGAGCAGTTCTTC,CASSLGLLRNEQFF
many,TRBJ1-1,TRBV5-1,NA,TGCGCCAGCAGCAAACAGGGCCGGAACACTGAAGCTTTCTTT,CASSKQGRNTEAFF
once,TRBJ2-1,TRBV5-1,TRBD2,TGCGCCAGCAGCTTGCGGGCTAGCGGGAGGGATATAATGAGATGGCAGTTCTTC,CASSLRASGRDIMRWQFF
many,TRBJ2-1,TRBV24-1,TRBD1,TGTGCCACAGGACAGGGGGCTTCCTCCTACAATGAGCAGTTCTTC,CATGQGASSYNEQFF
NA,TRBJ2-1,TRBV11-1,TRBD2,TGTGCCAGCAGCTCCGGGACTAGCGGGAGCGAGGTAGATGAGCAGTTCTTC,CASSSGTSGSEVDEQFF
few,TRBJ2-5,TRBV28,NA,TGTGCCAGCAGCTGGGGGGGGCCGGGTCAAGAGACCCAGTACTTC,CASSWGGPGQETQYF
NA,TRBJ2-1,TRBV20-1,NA,TGCAGTGCTAGAGACCCCGTGGCGGGAAAAAATGAGCAGTTCTTC,CSARDPVAGKNEQFF
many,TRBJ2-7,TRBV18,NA,TGTGCCAGCTCACCACGGAGACTGACTATCTACGAGCAGTACTTC,CASSPRRLTIYEQYF
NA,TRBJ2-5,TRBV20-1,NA,TGCAGTGCAAAGGGCCGAAGGGGGGAGCAAGAGACCCAGTACTTC,CSAKGRRGEQETQYF
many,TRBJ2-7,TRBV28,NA,TGTGCCAGCAGTTTTACGGGTAGATCCTACGAGCAGTACTTC,CASSFTGRSYEQYF
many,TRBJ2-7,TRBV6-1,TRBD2,TGTGCCAGCAGTGAAGCCCACGGGAGGGATTCGGCGGACTACGAGCAGTACTTC,CASSEAHGRDSADYEQYF
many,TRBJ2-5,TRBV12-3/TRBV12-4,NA,TGTGCCAGCCGGGTAGCGGTAAAAGAGACCCAGTACTTC,CASRVAVKETQYF
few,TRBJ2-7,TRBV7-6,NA,TGTGCCAGCAGCCAAGGCAGGGAAACTGGCGAGCAGTACTTC,CASSQGRETGEQYF
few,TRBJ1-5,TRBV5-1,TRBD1,TGCGCCAGCAGCCCCTGGACAGGCCCCAATCAGCCCCAGCATTTT,CASSPWTGPNQPQHF
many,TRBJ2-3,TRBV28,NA,TGTGCCAGCAGTTATGGGACGGCTTACCCGGTGGCAGATACGCAGTATTTT,CASSYGTAYPVADTQYF
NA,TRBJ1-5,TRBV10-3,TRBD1,TGTGCCATCAGGGGACAGAGCAATCGGCCCCAGCATTTT,CAIRGQSNRPQHF
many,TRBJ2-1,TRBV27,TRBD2,TGTGCCAGCAGGGGACTAGCGGGACTCAGCGGGGAGCAGTTCTTC,CASRGLAGLSGEQFF
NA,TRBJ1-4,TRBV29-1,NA,TGCAGCGTCCGAGGGCGGGGGGCAGGGGAAAAACTGTTTTTT,CSVRGRGAGEKLFF
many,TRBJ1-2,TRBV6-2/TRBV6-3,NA,TGTGCCAGCAGTTACTCGGGGGTCGGGGGCTACACCTTC,CASSYSGVGGYTF
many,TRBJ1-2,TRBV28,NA,TGTGCCAGCAGGGGGGGGGCATATGGCTACACCTTC,CASRGGAYGYTF
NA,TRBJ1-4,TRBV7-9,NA,TGTGCCAGCAGCTTAGACAGGACAACTAATGAAAAACTGTTTTTT,CASSLDRTTNEKLFF
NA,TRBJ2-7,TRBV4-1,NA,TGCGCCAGCAGCCAGACAGCGTTGGGCGAGCAGTACTTC,CASSQTALGEQYF
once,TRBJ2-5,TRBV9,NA,TGTGCCAGCAGCGCGAGTGGAAAAGAAGAGACCCAGTACTTC,CASSASGKEETQYF
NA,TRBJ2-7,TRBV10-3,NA,TGTGCCATCAAACCGGGGTACGGGTACGAGCAGTACTTC,CAIKPGYGYEQYF
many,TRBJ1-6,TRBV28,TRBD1,TGTGCCAGCACCTTCCGGGACAGGGGGCTTTCACCCCTCCACTTT,CASTFRDRGLSPLHF
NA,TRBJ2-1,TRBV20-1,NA,TGCAGTGCTAGAGACCCGGGAAGCAGGTCCTACAATGAGCAGTTCTTC,CSARDPGSRSYNEQFF
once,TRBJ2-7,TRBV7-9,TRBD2,TGTGCCAGCAGCTCCGGGCGGGGAGGGGAGCAGTACTTC,CASSSGRGGEQYF
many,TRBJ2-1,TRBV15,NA,TGTGCCACCAGCAGAGTTGGGGACACCTTTTACAATGAGCAGTTCTTC,CATSRVGDTFYNEQFF
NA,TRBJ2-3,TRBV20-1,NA,TGCAGTGCTAGGGCTAGCTCCAGGGATACGCAGTATTTT,CSARASSRDTQYF
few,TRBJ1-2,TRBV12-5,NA,TGTGCTAGTGGCCCTCAGGGAGGTGGCTACACCTTC,CASGPQGGGYTF
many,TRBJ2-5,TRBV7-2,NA,TGTGCCAGCAGCTCAGGGCAAGAGACCCAGTACTTC,CASSSGQETQYF